The next 17 T cell receptor beta chains were all read from a single sample in a study of T cell changes during pregnancy in multiple sclerosis. Some clones are missing from TCRdb's copy, which holds only in-frame ones; the method was immunoSEQ multiplex PCR. This sample yields about 40,000 clones, of which 91% are seen a single time; over 6.5% belongs to the top ten. The specimen was CD8+ T cells from peripheral blood mononuclear cells, collected before pregnancy. The receptors here all came from a female donor with multiple sclerosis, enrolled in a pregnancy study.

By share of the sample, this clone is large. The chain carries TRBV7-8 and TRBJ2-3; a possible D gene is TRBD1 (6 bases). Germline lookup yields CDR1 SGHVS and CDR2 FQNEAQ. This CDR3 comprises 15 residues. V was clipped by 1 base and J by 3 bases, with 11 bases between them. In DNA form, the CDR3 reads TGTGCCAGCAGCTTAGGTACAGGGCTTACAGATACGCAGTATTTT. It encodes CASSLGTGLTDTQYF.

This clone was counted once. V and J are TRBV5-1 and TRBJ2-3, with 9 positions matching TRBD1. CDR1 and CDR2 from the germline V gene are SGHRS and YFSETQ. There are 15 residues in the CDR3. V trimming: 2 bases; J trimming: 6 bases; junction bases outside the gene matches: 7. CDR3 nucleotide sequence: TGCGCCAGCAGCTTTTGGACAGGGGCCGAGGATACGCAGTATTTT. Translation gives CASSFWTGAEDTQYF.

The chain combines TRBV5-4 with TRBJ2-7, with D perhaps matching TRBD2 (7 bases). There are 16 residues in the CDR3. Trimming stripped 4 bases from V and 7 bases from J, with 24 bases between. Per the germline V gene, CDR1 is SGHNT and CDR2 is YYREEE (reference sequence). CDR3 in DNA: TGTGCCAGCAGCGTTAGGGGGGGGACCCCGGCGGGGGAGCAGTACTTC. Its translation is CASSVRGGTPAGEQYF.

Worth noting for this clone: The junction departs from germline at one end; a sequencing error may be responsible. This chain connects TRBV4-1 to TRBJ2-7, with D unclear. The CDR3 is 15 amino acids. Germline-derived CDR1 and CDR2 are MGHRA and YSYEKL. This CDR3 reads CAGSQESQTSYEQYF. CDR3 bases: TGCGCCGGCAGCCAAGAATCACAGACCTCCTACGAGCAGTACTTC.

The CDR3 here is CASSQLAGITDTQYF. DNA of the CDR3: TGTGCCAGCAGCCAGCTAGCGGGGATCACAGATACGCAGTATTTT. The chain employs TRBV7-6 and TRBJ2-3, with TRBD2 matching over 9 bases. This CDR3 has 15 residues. Germline CDR1 SGHVS, CDR2 FNYEAQ. Trimming took 5 bases from V and 2 from J; bases not matched to a gene: 5.

The sample holds one count of this clone. The chain is built from TRBV14 and TRBJ2-1; perhaps TRBD2 as D (6 bases). Germline V gene data show CDR1 as SGHDN and CDR2 as FVKESK. The V and J ends lost 0 bases and 8 bases respectively, with 14 bases between them. The CDR3 is 15 amino acids. CDR3 sequence reads: CASSQEEVSGYEQFF. The CDR3 bases are TGTGCCAGCAGCCAAGAGGAGGTTAGCGGTTATGAGCAGTTCTTC.

The rearrangement joins TRBV7-8 to TRBJ2-7, with D possibly being TRBD2 (5 bases). The V gene lost 1 base and the J gene lost 3 bases, with 10 bases spanning the gap. The germline V gene has CDR1 SGHVS and CDR2 FQNEAQ. The CDR3 contains 14 residues. This CDR3 is CASSLVSGSYEQYF. Here the CDR3 DNA reads TGTGCCAGCAGCTTAGTAAGCGGCAGCTACGAGCAGTACTTC.

This rearrangement joins TRBV4-1 to TRBJ2-7; tentative D call: TRBD2 (6 bases). Trimming shortened V by 0 bases and J by 1 base, and 19 bases separated the two germline ends. The CDR3 is 18 amino acids. Germline loops: CDR1 MGHRA, CDR2 YSYEKL. The CDR3, as DNA: TGCGCCAGCAGCCAAGATCCTCCAGGGAGGATAATTTCCTACGAGCAGTACTTC. Encoded protein: CASSQDPPGRIISYEQYF.

This clone has a handful of counts. This sequence joins TRBV7-9 and TRBJ2-7, with no clear D. The CDR3 loop spans 12 amino acids. Germline CDR1 SEHNR, CDR2 FQNEAQ (reference sequence). Trimming pared 5 bases from V and 6 bases from J, leaving 11 bases between. The CDR3 region is CASSPTRGEQYF. The CDR3 DNA follows: TGTGCCAGCAGCCCTACGAGAGGCGAGCAGTACTTC.

The rearrangement links TRBV5-4 to TRBJ2-1; possibly TRBD2 for D (6 bases). Trimming removed 1 base from V and 7 bases from J, with 9 bases in between. The CDR3 has 13 residues. Germline values: CDR1 SGHNT, CDR2 YYREEE (reference sequence). In nucleotides, the CDR3 is TGTGCCAGCAGCTTGTACCGGGGGAATGAGCAGTTCTTC. This encodes CASSLYRGNEQFF.

The chain joins TRBV6-6 to TRBJ1-2; 11 bases match TRBD1. J lost 2 bases, V lost 6 bases, and 5 bases had no gene match. The CDR3 sequence is 15 residues long. Germline V lookup: CDR1 MNHNY, CDR2 SVGAGI (reference sequence). The CDR3 nucleotides are TGTGCCAGCAGGGACAGGGGGCGCTTAAACTATGGCTACACCTTC. Its protein is CASRDRGRLNYGYTF.

J is TRBJ2-1 and V is TRBV27, with D possibly being TRBD2 (6 bases). The germline V and J ends were trimmed by 3 bases and 0 bases, with 9 bases remaining between them. The CDR3 extends over 15 amino acids. The germline gives CDR1 MNHEY, CDR2 SMNVEV (reference sequence). DNA of the CDR3: TGTGCCAGCAGTTTGGGCGGGGCCTCCTACAATGAGCAGTTCTTC. Translation gives CASSLGGASYNEQFF.

The V and J genes are TRBV7-2 and TRBJ2-7; weak D call: TRBD1 (6 bases). The CDR3 loop spans 15 amino acids. V shed 5 bases and J shed 2 bases, with 16 bases lying between them. CDR1 SGHTA and CDR2 FQGNSA come from the germline V gene. CDR3: CASSESWTAPYEQYF. The DNA of the CDR3 is TGTGCCAGCAGCGAATCGTGGACAGCCCCCTACGAGCAGTACTTC. Based on the CDR3 plus reference TRBV7-2 and TRBJ2-7, the full variable domain is GAGVSQSPSNKVTEKGKDVELRCDPISGHTALYWYRQSLGQGLEFLIYFQGNSAPDKSGLPSDRFSAERTGGSVSTLTIQRTQQEDSAVYLCASSESWTAPYEQYFGPGTRLTVT.

This chain joins TRBV11-1 and TRBJ2-3; TRBD2 agrees at 7 bases. The germline V gene has CDR1 SGHAT and CDR2 FQDESV (reference sequence). Trimming at V came to 5 bases and at J to 0 bases, leaving 5 bases not matched to a gene. The CDR3 spans 15 residues. The CDR3 here is CASSPWGGSTDTQYF. CDR3 nucleotides: TGTGCCAGCAGCCCCTGGGGGGGTAGCACAGATACGCAGTATTTT.

V is TRBV7-9 and J is TRBJ1-4; the D gene is possibly TRBD1 (5 bases). Germline loops: CDR1 SEHNR, CDR2 FQNEAQ (reference sequence). The CDR3 is made up of 14 amino acids. Trimming stripped 3 bases from V and 0 bases from J, with 5 bases between. CDR3 nucleotide sequence: TGTGCCAGCAGCTTGACAGCAACTAATGAAAAACTGTTTTTT. Its translation is CASSLTATNEKLFF.

The V call is TRBV9, the J call TRBJ2-3; D is unresolved. CDR3 length: 13 amino acids. Germline CDR1 and CDR2: SGDLS and YYNGEE. V lost 2 bases to trimming and J lost 0 bases, with 4 bases between them. DNA of the CDR3: TGTGCCAGCAGCGTCTCTAGCACAGATACGCAGTATTTT. Protein product: CASSVSSTDTQYF.

This clone occurred a few times. The chain uses TRBV4-2 and TRBJ1-2; 7 bases are shared with TRBD1. The CDR3 runs 16 residues. CDR1 is LGHNA and CDR2 is YNFKEQ in the germline V gene. V shed 0 bases, J shed 4 bases, and the junction held 8 bases outside the gene matches. The CDR3 protein is CASSQEGTEKTYGYTF. CDR3 coding DNA: TGTGCCAGCAGCCAAGAGGGGACAGAAAAAACCTATGGCTACACCTTC.